These 30 T cell receptor beta chains were sequenced from one sample in a study of blood T cells in healthy people across ages. Primers used in a second PCR of roughly 7 to 11 cycles were a sample-barcoded 5' primer and a J-beta primer mix. TCRdb passed the 5' RACE reads through MiXCR, listing each CDR3 protein once. This table holds fewer than 1,000,000 distinct CDR3 sequences, under 45% found once. Material: blood. The receptors come from a man aged 60 to 69 in good health.

The genes are TRBV20-1 and TRBJ2-3, with 9 positions matching TRBD2. The CDR3 runs to 16 residues. Germline assignment: CDR1 DFQATT and CDR2 SNEGSKA (reference sequence). The ends lost 3 bases at V and 4 bases at J; junction bases unmatched: 11. The CDR3 here is CSASVRLAVRSDTQYF. The CDR3 DNA reads as TGCAGTGCTAGCGTTAGACTAGCGGTAAGGTCAGATACGCAGTATTTT.

The chain joins TRBV4-1 to TRBJ2-5; 9 bases fit TRBD1. V shed 6 bases and J 5 bases; nucleotides not matched to a gene: 16. This CDR3 is built from 17 residues. The V gene's germline CDR1 is MGHRA and CDR2 YSYEKL. The DNA for the CDR3 is TGCGCCAGCAGGGGATTAACAGGGGGCGGGGTTGGGGAGACCCAGTACTTC. Protein sequence: CASRGLTGGGVGETQYF.

This rearrangement joins TRBV20-1 to TRBJ2-5; D possibly corresponds to TRBD1 (6 bases). The J call may not be correct, given that the DNA end is closer to TRBJ2-7. The length of the CDR3 is 17 residues. Germline V lookup: CDR1 DFQATT, CDR2 SNEGSKA (reference sequence). The CDR3 sequence is CSARGGDRNHLSYEQYF. In DNA form, the CDR3 reads TGCAGTGCTAGAGGGGGTGACAGGAACCACCTCTCCTACGAGCAGTACTTC.

This chain links TRBV7-9 with TRBJ2-1, with D possibly being TRBD1 (7 bases). Between the trimmed V and J ends, which lost 7 bases and 6 bases, there was a span of 16 bases. The germline CDR1 and CDR2 sequences are SEHNR and FQNEAQ (reference sequence). This CDR3 comprises 14 residues. DNA for the CDR3: TGTGCCAGCACCCATGGGCAGGGGGGCAATGAGCAGTTCTTC. Its protein product is CASTHGQGGNEQFF. Combining the CDR3 with reference TRBV7-9 and TRBJ2-1 gives the whole variable domain DTGVSQNPRHKITKRGQNVTFRCDPISEHNRLYWYRQTLGQGPEFLTYFQNEAQLEKSRLLSDRFSAERPKGSFSTLEIQRTEQGDSAMYLCASTHGQGGNEQFFGPGTRLTVL.

The CDR3 DNA reads as TGCGCCAGCAGCCAGGCCTCTAAGGCCAACGAGCAGTACTTC. Its protein is CASSQASKANEQYF. The rearrangement links TRBV5-1 to TRBJ2-7, with D uncertain. The CDR3 is made up of 14 amino acids. Germline V gene sequence: CDR1 SGHRS, CDR2 YFSETQ. Trimming removed 4 bases at V and 5 bases at J, with 16 bases between.

This clonotype was detected a few times. V is TRBV20-1 and J is TRBJ2-7, with 11 nucleotides matching TRBD1. Trimming cost V 3 bases and J 2 bases; bases outside gene matches: 3. The CDR3 consists of 14 residues. CDR1 is DFQATT, CDR2 SNEGSKA, per germline (reference sequence). The CDR3 region is CSARDRGLTYEQYF. DNA for the CDR3: TGCAGTGCTAGGGACAGGGGGCTCACCTACGAGCAGTACTTC.

The chain has TRBV7-9 and TRBJ2-5; D is possibly TRBD2 (5 bases). CDR1 is SEHNR and CDR2 is FQNEAQ in the germline V gene (reference sequence). This CDR3 is 15 amino acids long. Between the trimmed V and J ends, which lost 5 bases and 5 bases, there was a span of 18 bases. The DNA for the CDR3 is TGTGCCAGCAGCCCCGGAGGCCTCTCGACGGAGACCCAGTACTTC. Translating it yields CASSPGGLSTETQYF.

This clonotype was detected only a few times. The chain joins TRBV7-9 to TRBJ2-1; TRBD1 aligns across 9 bases. The CDR3 loop spans 14 amino acids. Germline lookup yields CDR1 SEHNR and CDR2 FQNEAQ (reference sequence). V lost 5 bases and J lost 8; bases outside the gene matches: 7. The CDR3 DNA reads TGTGCCAGCAGCATGGGACAGGGTAGCGATGAGCAGTTCTTC. This codes for CASSMGQGSDEQFF. Combining the CDR3 with reference TRBV7-9 and TRBJ2-1 gives the whole variable domain DTGVSQNPRHKITKRGQNVTFRCDPISEHNRLYWYRQTLGQGPEFLTYFQNEAQLEKSRLLSDRFSAERPKGSFSTLEIQRTEQGDSAMYLCASSMGQGSDEQFFGPGTRLTVL.

This chain joins TRBV18 and TRBJ1-4, with TRBD1 identical over 7 bases. The CDR3 is 13 amino acids. V shed 4 bases, J shed 8 bases, and the junction held 4 bases outside the gene matches. Germline V gives CDR1 KGHSH, CDR2 LQKENI. CDR3 sequence (DNA): TGTGCCAGCTCACGGGACAGCCGGGAAAAACTGTTTTTT. Encoded protein: CASSRDSREKLFF.

The rearrangement links TRBV12-3 or TRBV12-4 to TRBJ2-1; possible D gene TRBD2, 5 bases. Trimming stripped 0 bases from V and 6 bases from J, with 6 bases between. This CDR3 is built from 13 residues. In DNA, the CDR3 is TGTGCCAGCAGTTTAGCGGACTTCAATGAGCAGTTCTTC. This translates into CASSLADFNEQFF.

This clonotype was found once. The V gene is TRBV18, the J gene TRBJ2-7; TRBD2 matches 11 bases. The CDR3 totals 18 residues. After removal of 2 bases from V and 7 bases from J, the junction contained 16 bases not matched to a gene. Per germline, CDR1 KGHSH and CDR2 LQKENI. The CDR3 DNA reads TGTGCCAGCTCACCAGGGTCTAGCGGGGGGTATAGTACGTCGGAGCAGTACTTC. It encodes CASSPGSSGGYSTSEQYF.

As concerns this clonotype: This is likely a read error, given that the CDR3 carries no conserved phenylalanine or tryptophan at its end. The V and J genes are TRBV2 and TRBJ1-4, with D perhaps TRBD1 (6 bases). From germline, CDR1 is SNHLY and CDR2 FYNNEI. Between the trimmed V and J ends, which lost 2 bases and 4 bases, there was a span of 8 bases. This CDR3 is built from 14 residues. CDR3 bases: TGTGCCAGCAGTGAACAGGGGTTTAATGAAAAACTGTTTATT. It translates to CASSEQGFNEKLFI.

The chain carries TRBV10-3 and TRBJ1-4; D remains unclear. The V gene lost 6 bases and the J gene lost 7 bases, with 15 bases spanning the gap. CDR3 size: 14 residues. Per germline, CDR1 ENHRY and CDR2 SYGVKD. The CDR3 coding sequence is TGTGCCATCAGCCAGGTTGGGAAGTCTGAAAAACTGTTTTTT. This gives the protein CAISQVGKSEKLFF.

V gene TRBV2 combines with J gene TRBJ1-5, with D perhaps matching TRBD1 (6 bases). CDR1 is SNHLY and CDR2 is FYNNEI in the germline V gene. The CDR3 sequence is 15 residues long. V was trimmed by 1 base and J by 6 bases, leaving 13 bases between them. CDR3: CASSEGGRYSQPQHF. In DNA form, the CDR3 reads TGTGCCAGCAGTGAAGGGGGGCGATATAGTCAGCCCCAGCATTTT.

J is TRBJ2-3 and V is TRBV5-7, with 10 bases identical to TRBD2. Being an ORF, TRBV5-7 has a function that is uncertain. This CDR3 has 15 residues. Trimming removed 4 bases from V and 4 bases from J; junction bases left unmatched: 6. The CDR3 loop is CASSSSGGSPDTQYF. The CDR3, as DNA: TGTGCCAGCAGCAGTAGCGGGGGGAGCCCAGATACGCAGTATTTT.

The chain is built from TRBV5-6 and TRBJ2-7; 7 bases map to TRBD2. The CDR3 covers 16 residues. The V gene's germline CDR1 is SGHDT and CDR2 YYEEEE. V shed 0 bases and J 6 bases; nucleotides not matched to a gene: 12. In nucleotides, the CDR3 is TGTGCCAGCAGCTTGGGGATGACTAGCCTAATATTCGAGCAGTACTTC. Amino acid sequence: CASSLGMTSLIFEQYF.

This clonotype was seen just once. The CDR3 loop reads CASSPAGGAFSQETQYF. For the CDR3, the DNA is TGTGCCAGCAGCCCCGCCGGGGGGGCTTTCAGCCAAGAGACCCAGTACTTC. The chain is built from TRBV7-8 and TRBJ2-5, with 8 bases that match TRBD2. Germline V lookup: CDR1 SGHVS, CDR2 FQNEAQ. V trimming: 5 bases; J trimming: 1 base; junction bases outside the gene matches: 12. This CDR3 comprises 17 residues.

The sample holds a few counts of this clonotype. The CDR3 loop is CASRSDRQSSYNSPLHF. In nucleotides, the CDR3 is TGTGCCAGCAGATCAGACAGGCAGAGCTCCTATAATTCACCCCTCCACTTT. The rearrangement links TRBV7-3 to TRBJ1-6; tentative D call: TRBD1 (6 bases). Trimming cost V 6 bases and J 0 bases, with 15 bases left between them. The germline CDR1 and CDR2 sequences are SGHTA and FQGTGA. CDR3 length: 17 residues.

The DNA for the CDR3 is TGTGCCTGGAGTATGGGGTATAGCAATCAGCCCCAGCATTTT. This gives the protein CAWSMGYSNQPQHF. V gene TRBV30 combines with J gene TRBJ1-5; no reliable D call. Trimming stripped 2 bases from V and 0 bases from J, with 8 bases between. The CDR3 loop spans 14 amino acids. Germline CDR1 is GTSNPN and CDR2 is SVGIG (reference sequence).

The chain recombines TRBV7-2 with TRBJ1-2; tentative D call: TRBD1 (6 bases). Germline V lookup: CDR1 SGHTA, CDR2 FQGNSA. This CDR3 has 13 amino acids. V lost 3 bases and J 7 bases, leaving 12 bases between the germline ends. The DNA for the CDR3 is TGTGCCAGCAGCTTGGGGGGCGACCTTGGCTACACCTTC. Translating gives CASSLGGDLGYTF.

This chain connects TRBV11-2 to TRBJ2-1, with D unclear. Germline V gene lookup returns CDR1 SGHAT and CDR2 FQNNGV. The CDR3 totals 18 residues. Trimming took 1 base from V and 13 from J, leaving 29 bases between them. In nucleotides, the CDR3 is TGTGCCAGCAGCTTAGGCCCCACCCTAGTTATTGTTGGTGAGACCCAGTTCTTC. Translating it yields CASSLGPTLVIVGETQFF.

This clonotype was counted a few times. The rearrangement joins TRBV10-3 to TRBJ2-5; 9 bases agree with TRBD2. CDR3 length: 14 amino acids. CDR1 and CDR2 (germline): ENHRY, SYGVKD. The J segment lost 4 bases and the V segment lost 4 bases, leaving 4 bases of the junction unmatched. The CDR3 DNA reads as TGTGCCATCAGTGCTAGCGGGGTAGGAGAGACCCAGTACTTC. Translating it yields CAISASGVGETQYF.

V usage is TRBV12-3 or TRBV12-4 and J usage is TRBJ2-1; the D call may be TRBD1 or TRBD2 (5 bases each). The CDR3 is made up of 15 amino acids. The germline V and J ends were trimmed by 2 bases and 3 bases, with 11 bases remaining between them. CDR3 region: CASSLWVGDYNEQFF. CDR3 DNA sequence: TGTGCCAGCAGTTTATGGGTGGGGGACTACAATGAGCAGTTCTTC.

This clonotype has more than one count but fewer than ten. V is TRBV5-1 and J is TRBJ2-7; 8 nucleotides align to TRBD2. CDR3 size: 14 residues. Germline V gene lookup returns CDR1 SGHRS and CDR2 YFSETQ. V lost 2 bases to trimming and J lost 3 bases; unmatched junction nucleotides: 4. The DNA of the CDR3 is TGCGCCAGCAGCTTAAGCGGGGGAAACTACGAGCAGTACTTC. It specifies CASSLSGGNYEQYF.

The sample holds many counts of this clonotype. The chain is built from TRBV28 and TRBJ2-5; D possibly corresponds to TRBD1 (5 bases). The V and J ends lost 5 bases and 8 bases respectively, with 12 bases between them. CDR1 MDHEN and CDR2 SYDVKM come from the germline V gene. The CDR3 has 12 residues. In DNA form, the CDR3 reads TGTGCCAGCAGTCAGGGTCGGCAAACCCAGTACTTC. Protein sequence: CASSQGRQTQYF.

This clonotype occurred a few times. V gene TRBV29-1 combines with J gene TRBJ2-2; the D gene is possibly TRBD1 (6 bases). CDR3 size: 16 residues. With 6 bases removed from V and 0 bases from J, the gap between germline ends came to 17 bases. Germline loops: CDR1 SQVTM, CDR2 ANQGSEA. The CDR3 DNA sequence: TGCAGCGTGAAAACAGGGACCCTCGCGAACACCGGGGAGCTGTTTTTT. Its protein product is CSVKTGTLANTGELFF.

The rearrangement joins TRBV4-3 to TRBJ1-2; maybe TRBD1 (5 bases). This CDR3 is 22 amino acids long. V was shortened by 3 bases and J by 2 bases, with 34 bases between the two germline ends. Germline lookup yields CDR1 LGHNA and CDR2 YSLEER. CDR3 in DNA: TGCGCCAGCAGCCATCGCTCTGACGGGGAATGGGATGGTTGGGGCTCGAACTATGGCTACACCTTC. This sequence encodes CASSHRSDGEWDGWGSNYGYTF.

This clonotype has just a few counts. The V gene is TRBV27, the J gene TRBJ2-7; D ambiguous. The CDR3 sequence is 14 residues long. V was clipped by 5 bases and J by 2 bases, with 13 bases between them. Looked up from germline, CDR1 is MNHEY and CDR2 is SMNVEV (reference sequence). This CDR3 is CASSPSRKTYEQYF. The CDR3 coding sequence is TGTGCCAGCAGTCCCTCCAGGAAAACCTACGAGCAGTACTTC.

This clonotype was counted many times. The chain is built from TRBV20-1 and TRBJ2-1; TRBD2 aligns across 10 bases. CDR3 length: 17 amino acids. CDR1 is DFQATT, CDR2 SNEGSKA, per germline (reference sequence). Losses at the gene ends were 5 bases for V and 1 base for J; bases not matched to a gene: 11. Here the CDR3 DNA reads TGCAGTGCTCCCCACCGACTAGCGGGTAAATCCTACAATGAGCAGTTCTTC. Translating it yields CSAPHRLAGKSYNEQFF.

The rearrangement uses TRBV5-5 and TRBJ2-7; D is unresolved. Trimming removed 0 bases from V and 8 bases from J, with 15 bases in between. The CDR3 contains 14 residues. Germline V CDR1 and CDR2: SGHKS, YYEKEE (reference sequence). The CDR3 DNA is TGTGCCAGCAGCTTGGGGGCAAACGGAGTCCAGCAGTACTTC. This codes for CASSLGANGVQQYF.